Below, one T cell receptor (beta chain) is given with its context. The antigen is unknown. This entry belongs to a study of T cell repertoires in cytomegalovirus infection. Study-wide background: CMV epitopes that were recently identified and HLA-C-restricted were used alongside well-studied HLA-B-restricted ones. Both CMV infection and a matching HLA type were indicated by public TCR beta signatures. Study-wide points: There were HLA-C-restricted CMV-specific TCR beta clonotypes dominating the ex vivo response.

J was trimmed by 4 bases and V by 6 bases; bases with no gene match: 14. Germline CDR1 is SGHVS and CDR2 is FNYEAQ. The CDR3 has 16 amino acids. One entry per CDR3 protein, called by TCRdb with MiXCR from the reads. The sample has about 770,000 distinct CDR3 sequences, about 28% seen once. V is TRBV7-6 and J is TRBJ1-2, with 7 bases matching TRBD1. Sample: cultured CD8+ T cells from PBMCs, taken from culture after CMV antigen stimulation. The sequence derives from a human donor in good health (CMV status not recorded). Some clones in this sample may be carry-over from other donors' samples. CDR3 in amino acids: CASSGVGRGAVYGYTF. The CDR3 nucleotides read TGTGCCAGCAGTGGGGTCGGCAGGGGGGCCGTCTATGGCTACACCTTC.